This TCR beta chain was sequenced for a study of T cells in tumors after PD-1 blockade. The wider study: Patients had no prior checkpoint blockade, systemic immunosuppressants, or anti-cancer therapy within 4 weeks. General study findings and limits: Approximately 43% of tumor TCR clonotypes were also found in blood.

Sequencing was performed with immunoSEQ multiplex PCR; in TCRdb, only in-frame clones are kept and a portion is missing. The sample consists of about 24,000 clones, roughly 85% of them appearing once. This clone was counted a few times. Its antigen is unidentified. This sequence was found in a human donor with basal cell carcinoma. This material consisted of PBMCs, taken after anti-PD-1 treatment.

CDR3 nucleotide sequence: TGTGCCAGCAGCGGGACGGAGAATCAGCCCCAGCATTTT. Translated: CASSGTENQPQHF. This chain uses TRBV4-2 with TRBJ1-5; TRBD1 might be the D (5 bases). The CDR3 is 13 amino acids. CDR1 is LGHNA and CDR2 is YNFKEQ in the germline V gene. V was pared by 5 bases and J by 4 bases, with 9 bases between.